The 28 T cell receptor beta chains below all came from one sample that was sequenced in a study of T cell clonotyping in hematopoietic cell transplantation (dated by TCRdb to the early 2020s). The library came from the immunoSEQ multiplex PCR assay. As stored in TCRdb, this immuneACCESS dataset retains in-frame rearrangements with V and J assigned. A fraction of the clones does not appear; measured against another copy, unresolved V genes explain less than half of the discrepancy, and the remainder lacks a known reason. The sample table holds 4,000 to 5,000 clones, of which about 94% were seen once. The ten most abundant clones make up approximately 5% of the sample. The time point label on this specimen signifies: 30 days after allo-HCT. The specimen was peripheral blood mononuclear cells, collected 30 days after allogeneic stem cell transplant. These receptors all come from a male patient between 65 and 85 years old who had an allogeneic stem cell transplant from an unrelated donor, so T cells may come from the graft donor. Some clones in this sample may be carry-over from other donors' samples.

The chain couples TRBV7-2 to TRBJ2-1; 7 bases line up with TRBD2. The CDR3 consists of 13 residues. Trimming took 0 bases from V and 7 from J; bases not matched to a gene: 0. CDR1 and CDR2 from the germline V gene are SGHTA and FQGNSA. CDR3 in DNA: TGTGCCAGCAGCTTAGCGGGGGGGAATGAGCAGTTCTTC. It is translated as CASSLAGGNEQFF.

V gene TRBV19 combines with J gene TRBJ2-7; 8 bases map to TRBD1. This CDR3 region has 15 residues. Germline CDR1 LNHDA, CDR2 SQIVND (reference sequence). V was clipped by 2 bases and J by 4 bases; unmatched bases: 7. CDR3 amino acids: CASSIRATGEYEQYF. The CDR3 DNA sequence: TGTGCCAGTAGTATACGTGCGACAGGGGAGTACGAGCAGTACTTC.

The CDR3 region is CASSLLGGNTEAFF. CDR3 DNA sequence: TGTGCCAGCAGTTTACTGGGAGGGAACACTGAAGCTTTCTTT. The chain employs TRBV27 and TRBJ1-1; D is unclear. Germline loops: CDR1 MNHEY, CDR2 SMNVEV (reference sequence). Trimming took 2 bases from V and 1 from J, leaving 8 bases between them. The CDR3 contains 14 residues.

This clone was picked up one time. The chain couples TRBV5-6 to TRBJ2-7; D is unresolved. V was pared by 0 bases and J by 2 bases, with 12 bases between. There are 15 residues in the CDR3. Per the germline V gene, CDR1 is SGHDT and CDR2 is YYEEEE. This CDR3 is CASSLGPSGTYEQYF. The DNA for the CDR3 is TGTGCCAGCAGCTTGGGGCCCTCCGGCACCTACGAGCAGTACTTC. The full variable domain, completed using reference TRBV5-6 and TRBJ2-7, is DAGVTQSPTHLIKTRGQQVTLRCSPKSGHDTVSWYQQALGQGPQFIFQYYEEEERQRGNFPDRFSGHQFPNYSSELNVNALLLGDSALYLCASSLGPSGTYEQYFGPGTRLTVT.

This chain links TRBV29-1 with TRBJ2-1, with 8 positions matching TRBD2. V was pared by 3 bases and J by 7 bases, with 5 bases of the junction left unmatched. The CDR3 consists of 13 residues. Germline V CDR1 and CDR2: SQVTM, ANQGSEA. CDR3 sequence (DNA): TGCAGCGTTGAGCGGGAGGTACGAAATGAGCAGTTCTTC. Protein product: CSVEREVRNEQFF.

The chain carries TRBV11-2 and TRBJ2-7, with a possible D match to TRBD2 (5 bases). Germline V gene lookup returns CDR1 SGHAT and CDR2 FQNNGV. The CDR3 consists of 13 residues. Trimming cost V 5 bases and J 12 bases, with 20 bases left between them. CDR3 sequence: CASSPQPPGLTYF. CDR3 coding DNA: TGTGCCAGCAGCCCACAGCCCCCAGGACTGACGTACTTC. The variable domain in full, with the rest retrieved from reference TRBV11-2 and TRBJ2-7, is EAGVAQSPRYKIIEKRQSVAFWCNPISGHATLYWYQQILGQGPKLLIQFQNNGVVDDSQLPKDRFSAERLKGVDSTLKIQPAKLEDSAVYLCASSPQPPGLTYFGPGTRLTVT.

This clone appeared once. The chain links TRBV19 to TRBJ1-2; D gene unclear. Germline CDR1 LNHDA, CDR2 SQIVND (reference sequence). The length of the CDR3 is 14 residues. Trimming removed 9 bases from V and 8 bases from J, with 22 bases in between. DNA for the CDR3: TGTGCCAGCCTAAACCGGGCCTCAGGCGGGGGCTACACCTTC. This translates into CASLNRASGGGYTF.

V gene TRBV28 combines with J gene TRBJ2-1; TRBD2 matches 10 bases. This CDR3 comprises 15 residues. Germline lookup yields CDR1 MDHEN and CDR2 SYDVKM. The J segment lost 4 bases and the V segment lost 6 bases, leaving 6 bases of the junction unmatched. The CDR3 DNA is TGTGCCAGCAGCGAACTAGCGGGGACGTACAATGAGCAGTTCTTC. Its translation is CASSELAGTYNEQFF.

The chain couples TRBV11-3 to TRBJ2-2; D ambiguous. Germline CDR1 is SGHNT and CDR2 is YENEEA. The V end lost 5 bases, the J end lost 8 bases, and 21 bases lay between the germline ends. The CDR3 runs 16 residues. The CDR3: CASSVSNEAFGGELFF. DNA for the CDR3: TGTGCCAGCAGCGTATCAAATGAGGCCTTTGGGGGGGAGCTGTTTTTT.

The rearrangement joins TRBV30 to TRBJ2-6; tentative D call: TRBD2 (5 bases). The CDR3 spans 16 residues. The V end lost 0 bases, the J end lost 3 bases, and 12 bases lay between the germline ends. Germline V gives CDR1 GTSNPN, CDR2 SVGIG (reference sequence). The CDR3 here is CAWSVRSRVGANVLTF. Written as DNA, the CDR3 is TGTGCCTGGAGTGTACGGTCGCGGGTTGGGGCCAACGTCCTGACTTTC.

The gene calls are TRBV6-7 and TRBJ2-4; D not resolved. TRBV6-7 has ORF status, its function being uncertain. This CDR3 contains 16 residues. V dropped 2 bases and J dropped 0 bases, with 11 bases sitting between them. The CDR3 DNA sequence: TGTGCCAGCAGTTACGCTAGATTACTAGCCAAAAACATTCAGTACTTC. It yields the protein CASSYARLLAKNIQYF.

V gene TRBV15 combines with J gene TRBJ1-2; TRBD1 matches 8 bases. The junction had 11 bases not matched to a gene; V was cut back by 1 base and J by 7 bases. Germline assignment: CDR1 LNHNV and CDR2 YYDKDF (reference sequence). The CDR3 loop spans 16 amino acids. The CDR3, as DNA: TGTGCCACCAGCAGAGTTAGACAAGACAGGGGATCTGGCTACACCTTC. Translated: CATSRVRQDRGSGYTF.

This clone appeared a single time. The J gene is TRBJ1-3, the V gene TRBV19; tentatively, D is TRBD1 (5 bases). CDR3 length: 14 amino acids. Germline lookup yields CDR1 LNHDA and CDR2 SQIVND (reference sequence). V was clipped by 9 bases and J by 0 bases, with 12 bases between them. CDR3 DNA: TGTGCCAGAAGCGGCGGGGCCTCTGGAAACACCATATATTTT. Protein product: CARSGGASGNTIYF.

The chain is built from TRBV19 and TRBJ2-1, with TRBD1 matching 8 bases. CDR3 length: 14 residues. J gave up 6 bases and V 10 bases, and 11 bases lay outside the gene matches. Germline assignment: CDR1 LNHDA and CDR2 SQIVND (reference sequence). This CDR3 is CATRDRLLGNEQFF. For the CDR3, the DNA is TGTGCCACCCGGGACAGGTTACTGGGCAATGAGCAGTTCTTC.

Here the CDR3 DNA reads TGTGCCAGCAGACTGACAGGAAACAATGAGCAGTTCTTC. This codes for CASRLTGNNEQFF. V and J are TRBV28 and TRBJ2-1, with D maybe TRBD1 (6 bases). This CDR3 contains 13 residues. The germline gives CDR1 MDHEN, CDR2 SYDVKM. V was shortened by 6 bases and J by 5 bases, with 11 bases between the two germline ends.

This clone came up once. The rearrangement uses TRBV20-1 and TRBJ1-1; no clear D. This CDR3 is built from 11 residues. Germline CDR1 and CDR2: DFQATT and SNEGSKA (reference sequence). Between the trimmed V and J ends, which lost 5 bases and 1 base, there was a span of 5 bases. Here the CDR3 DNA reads TGCAGTGCTTACAAGAACACTGAAGCTTTCTTT. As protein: CSAYKNTEAFF.

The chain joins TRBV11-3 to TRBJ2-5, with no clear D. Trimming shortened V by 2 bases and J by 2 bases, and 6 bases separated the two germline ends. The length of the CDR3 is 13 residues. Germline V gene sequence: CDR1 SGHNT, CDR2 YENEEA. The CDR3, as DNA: TGTGCCAGCAGCTTATCCACGCAAGAGACCCAGTACTTC. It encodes CASSLSTQETQYF.

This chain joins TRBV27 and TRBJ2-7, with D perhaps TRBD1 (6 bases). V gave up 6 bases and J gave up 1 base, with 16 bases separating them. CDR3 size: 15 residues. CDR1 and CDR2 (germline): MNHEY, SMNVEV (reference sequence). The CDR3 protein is CASRTGQTISYEQYF. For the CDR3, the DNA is TGTGCCAGCAGGACTGGACAGACAATATCCTACGAGCAGTACTTC.

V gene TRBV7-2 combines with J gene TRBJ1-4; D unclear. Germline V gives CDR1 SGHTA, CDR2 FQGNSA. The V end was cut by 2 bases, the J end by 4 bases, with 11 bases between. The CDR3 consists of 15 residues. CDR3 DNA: TGTGCCAGCAGCTTATCCAACAGCCGTAATGAAAAACTGTTTTTT. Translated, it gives CASSLSNSRNEKLFF.

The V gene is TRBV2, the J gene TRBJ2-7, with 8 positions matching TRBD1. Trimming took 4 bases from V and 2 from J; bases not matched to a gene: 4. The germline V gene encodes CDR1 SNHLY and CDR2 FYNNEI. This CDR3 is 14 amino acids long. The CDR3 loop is CASSGTGTPYEQYF. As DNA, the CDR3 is TGTGCCAGCAGTGGGACAGGGACACCCTACGAGCAGTACTTC.

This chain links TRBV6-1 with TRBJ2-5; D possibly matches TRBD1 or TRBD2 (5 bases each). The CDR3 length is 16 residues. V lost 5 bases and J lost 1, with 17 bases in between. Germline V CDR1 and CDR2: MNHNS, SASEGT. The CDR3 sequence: CASSQGDRPRQETQYF. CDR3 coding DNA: TGTGCCAGCAGTCAAGGGGACCGCCCCCGCCAAGAGACCCAGTACTTC.

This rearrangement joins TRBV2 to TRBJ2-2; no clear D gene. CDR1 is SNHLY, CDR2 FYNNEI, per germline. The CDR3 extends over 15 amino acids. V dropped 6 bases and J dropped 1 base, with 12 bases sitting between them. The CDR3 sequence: CASRRLTGNTGELFF. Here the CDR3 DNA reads TGTGCCAGCAGGAGACTGACGGGGAACACCGGGGAGCTGTTTTTT.

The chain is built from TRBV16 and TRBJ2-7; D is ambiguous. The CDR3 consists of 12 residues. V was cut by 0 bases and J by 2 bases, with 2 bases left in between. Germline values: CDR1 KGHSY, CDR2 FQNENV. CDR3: CASSQSAYEQYF. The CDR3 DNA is TGTGCCAGCAGCCAATCGGCCTACGAGCAGTACTTC.

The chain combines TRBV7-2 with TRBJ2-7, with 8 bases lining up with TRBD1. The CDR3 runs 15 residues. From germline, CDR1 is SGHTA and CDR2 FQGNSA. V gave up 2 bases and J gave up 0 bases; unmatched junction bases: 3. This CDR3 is CASSLWTGSSYEQYF. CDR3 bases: TGTGCCAGCAGCTTATGGACAGGGAGCTCCTACGAGCAGTACTTC.

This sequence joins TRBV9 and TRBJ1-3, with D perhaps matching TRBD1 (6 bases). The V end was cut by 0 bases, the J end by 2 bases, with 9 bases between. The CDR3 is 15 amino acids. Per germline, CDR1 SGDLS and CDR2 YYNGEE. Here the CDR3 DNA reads TGTGCCAGCAGCGTAGACGCAGGGGCTGGAAACACCATATATTTT. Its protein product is CASSVDAGAGNTIYF.

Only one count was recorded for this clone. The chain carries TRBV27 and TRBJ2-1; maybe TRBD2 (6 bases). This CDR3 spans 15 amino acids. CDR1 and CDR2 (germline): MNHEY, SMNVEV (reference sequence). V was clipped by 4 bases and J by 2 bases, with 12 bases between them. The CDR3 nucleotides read TGTGCCAGCAGTTCTCTAGCGACTACCTACAATGAGCAGTTCTTC. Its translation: CASSSLATTYNEQFF.

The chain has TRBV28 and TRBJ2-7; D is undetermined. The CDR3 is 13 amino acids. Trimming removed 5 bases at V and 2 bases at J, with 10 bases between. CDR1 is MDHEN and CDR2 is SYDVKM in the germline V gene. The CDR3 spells CASSPRITYEQYF. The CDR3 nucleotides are TGTGCCAGCAGTCCCAGGATCACCTACGAGCAGTACTTC.

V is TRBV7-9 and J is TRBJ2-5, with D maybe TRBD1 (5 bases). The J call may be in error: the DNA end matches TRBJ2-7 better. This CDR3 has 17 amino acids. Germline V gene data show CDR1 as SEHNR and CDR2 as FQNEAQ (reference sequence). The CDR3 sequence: CASSLGAGLLKPYEQYF. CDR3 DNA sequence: TGTGCCAGCAGCTTAGGGGCAGGGCTATTGAAACCCTACGAGCAGTACTTC.